The rows below give T cell receptor beta chains drawn from one sample of a study of blood T cell repertoires in COVID-19. Generated by immunoSEQ multiplex PCR, the TCRdb table keeps only in-frame clones and is missing some. The sample records roughly 170,000 clones, 88% being singletons. The sequenced sample consisted of peripheral blood. The receptor source for this set is a man aged 60-69 years with acute or convalescent COVID-19. Each CDR3 is given with its conserved first and last residue. Each record gives: D gene, clone size, J gene, V gene, CDR3 DNA, CDR3 protein. A D gene is named only where the DNA matches it firmly. Expanded clones get a size class; other rows say once, few or many, or leave the size out.

d_call: NA; clone_size: NA; j_call: TRBJ1-2; v_call: TRBV3-1/TRBV3-2; cdr3_nt: TGTGCCAGCAGCCCTACAGAAAACTATGGCTACACCTTC; cdr3_aa: CASSPTENYGYTF
d_call: TRBD2; clone_size: NA; j_call: TRBJ2-3; v_call: TRBV24-1; cdr3_nt: TGTGCCACCAGTGAACAGATAGCGGGGGCGGGCTCTTACACAGATACGCAGTATTTT; cdr3_aa: CATSEQIAGAGSYTDTQYF
d_call: TRBD1; clone_size: NA; j_call: TRBJ1-1; v_call: TRBV6-4; cdr3_nt: TGTGCCAGCAGGGACAGGGGGTTCATGAACACTGAAGCTTTCTTT; cdr3_aa: CASRDRGFMNTEAFF
d_call: NA; clone_size: NA; j_call: TRBJ1-5; v_call: TRBV15; cdr3_nt: TGTGCCACCAGCTCTCAGGGTCGGGGCAATCAGCCCCAGCATTTT; cdr3_aa: CATSSQGRGNQPQHF
d_call: TRBD1; clone_size: NA; j_call: TRBJ2-1; v_call: TRBV6-5; cdr3_nt: TGTGCCAGCAGAGACAGGGGGTTAAATGAGCAGTTCTTC; cdr3_aa: CASRDRGLNEQFF
d_call: NA; clone_size: NA; j_call: TRBJ2-3; v_call: TRBV6-5; cdr3_nt: TGTGCCAGCAGGGATTGGAGAGCAGATACGCAGTATTTT; cdr3_aa: CASRDWRADTQYF
d_call: NA; clone_size: NA; j_call: TRBJ1-1; v_call: TRBV12-3/TRBV12-4; cdr3_nt: TGTGCCAGCAGCCCCGAGACTGAAGCTTTCTTT; cdr3_aa: CASSPETEAFF
d_call: NA; clone_size: NA; j_call: TRBJ2-7; v_call: TRBV24-1; cdr3_nt: TGTGCCACCAGTGATAGGGGGGGATCCTACGAGCAGTACTTC; cdr3_aa: CATSDRGGSYEQYF
d_call: NA; clone_size: few; j_call: TRBJ2-1; v_call: TRBV2; cdr3_nt: TGTGCCAGCAGTTCGAGCGGGCAGATTTACAATGAGCAGTTCTTC; cdr3_aa: CASSSSGQIYNEQFF
d_call: TRBD1; clone_size: NA; j_call: TRBJ1-1; v_call: TRBV5-6; cdr3_nt: TGTGCCAGCAGCGGATACAGGGGTGGGAACACTGAAGCTTTCTTT; cdr3_aa: CASSGYRGGNTEAFF
d_call: TRBD1; clone_size: NA; j_call: TRBJ2-2; v_call: TRBV18; cdr3_nt: TGTGCCAGCTCACCACTAAAGACAGGGGCGCTTACCGGGGAGCTGTTTTTT; cdr3_aa: CASSPLKTGALTGELFF
d_call: TRBD1; clone_size: NA; j_call: TRBJ1-1; v_call: TRBV11-2; cdr3_nt: TGTGCCAGCAGCCCGAGACGGGACAGGGGGACTGAAGCTTTCTTT; cdr3_aa: CASSPRRDRGTEAFF
d_call: NA; clone_size: NA; j_call: TRBJ1-4; v_call: TRBV30; cdr3_nt: TGTGCCTGGAGGGGGGGGACTAATGAAAAACTGTTTTTT; cdr3_aa: CAWRGGTNEKLFF
d_call: TRBD1; clone_size: NA; j_call: TRBJ2-5; v_call: TRBV5-5; cdr3_nt: TGTGCCAGCAGCAAAGGGACAGGGTTTGGGGAGACCCAGTACTTC; cdr3_aa: CASSKGTGFGETQYF
d_call: NA; clone_size: few; j_call: TRBJ1-5; v_call: TRBV19; cdr3_nt: TGTGCCAGTAGTATAGCGAGGATTCAGCCCCAGCATTTT; cdr3_aa: CASSIARIQPQHF
d_call: NA; clone_size: NA; j_call: TRBJ2-7; v_call: TRBV10-3; cdr3_nt: TGTGCCATCAGAGAGCAGGCGAGCTCCTACGAGCAGTACTTC; cdr3_aa: CAIREQASSYEQYF
d_call: TRBD2; clone_size: NA; j_call: TRBJ2-1; v_call: TRBV11-2; cdr3_nt: TGTGCCAGCAGCTTATTAGCGGGGGCAACCAATGAGCAGTTCTTC; cdr3_aa: CASSLLAGATNEQFF
d_call: NA; clone_size: NA; j_call: TRBJ2-2; v_call: TRBV9; cdr3_nt: TGTGCCAGCAGCCCACTAACCGCGGGGGAGCTGTTTTTT; cdr3_aa: CASSPLTAGELFF
d_call: TRBD2; clone_size: NA; j_call: TRBJ2-5; v_call: TRBV11-2; cdr3_nt: TGTGCCAGCAGCTTAGTAGCGGGAGCGGGACAAGAGACCCAGTACTTC; cdr3_aa: CASSLVAGAGQETQYF
d_call: TRBD1; clone_size: NA; j_call: TRBJ1-2; v_call: TRBV9; cdr3_nt: TGTGCCAGCAGCGGAACAGGGGGCGCGAGCGGCTACACCTTC; cdr3_aa: CASSGTGGASGYTF
d_call: TRBD1; clone_size: NA; j_call: TRBJ1-2; v_call: TRBV7-9; cdr3_nt: TGTGCCAGCAGCCAACAGGGGGCTGTCTATGGCTACACCTTC; cdr3_aa: CASSQQGAVYGYTF
d_call: TRBD2; clone_size: NA; j_call: TRBJ2-2; v_call: TRBV19; cdr3_nt: TGTGCCAGTAGCGGACTAGCGGATCGGACCGGGGAGCTGTTTTTT; cdr3_aa: CASSGLADRTGELFF
d_call: NA; clone_size: once; j_call: TRBJ2-5; v_call: TRBV25-1; cdr3_nt: TGTGCCAGCAGTGAATCAGGGAAAGAGACCCAGTACTTC; cdr3_aa: CASSESGKETQYF
d_call: NA; clone_size: few; j_call: TRBJ1-5; v_call: TRBV18; cdr3_nt: TGTGCCAGCTCAGACAGACAGTATAGCAATCAGCCCCAGCATTTT; cdr3_aa: CASSDRQYSNQPQHF
d_call: NA; clone_size: few; j_call: TRBJ2-1; v_call: TRBV5-4; cdr3_nt: TGTGCCAGCAGCTTGGGGGGGACTGGGAACAATGAGCAGTTCTTC; cdr3_aa: CASSLGGTGNNEQFF
d_call: NA; clone_size: NA; j_call: TRBJ1-2; v_call: TRBV29-1; cdr3_nt: TGCAGCGGGGAGGGGGTTTACGGCTACACCTTC; cdr3_aa: CSGEGVYGYTF
d_call: NA; clone_size: NA; j_call: TRBJ2-7; v_call: TRBV10-2; cdr3_nt: TGCGCCAGCAGTATAAGTACAGACAGCTACGAGCAGTACTTC; cdr3_aa: CASSISTDSYEQYF
d_call: TRBD1; clone_size: NA; j_call: TRBJ1-6; v_call: TRBV9; cdr3_nt: TGTGCCAGCAGCGTAGCTCCGGGTGGGGACAGGCCGTCACCCCTCCACTTT; cdr3_aa: CASSVAPGGDRPSPLHF
d_call: TRBD1; clone_size: NA; j_call: TRBJ1-2; v_call: TRBV6-5; cdr3_nt: TGTGCCAGCAGCGCCCAGGGGGGCTATGGCTACACCTTC; cdr3_aa: CASSAQGGYGYTF
d_call: NA; clone_size: NA; j_call: TRBJ2-6; v_call: TRBV30; cdr3_nt: TGTGCCTGGAGTTCGGTCTCTGGGGCCAACGTCCTGACTTTC; cdr3_aa: CAWSSVSGANVLTF
d_call: NA; clone_size: NA; j_call: TRBJ2-3; v_call: TRBV6-2/TRBV6-3; cdr3_nt: TGTGCCAGCAGTTCCCCACTAGTAACTAGCACAGATACGCAGTATTTT; cdr3_aa: CASSSPLVTSTDTQYF
d_call: NA; clone_size: NA; j_call: TRBJ1-1; v_call: TRBV19; cdr3_nt: TGTGCCAGTAGAACAGCTAACACTGAAGCTTTCTTT; cdr3_aa: CASRTANTEAFF
d_call: TRBD2; clone_size: NA; j_call: TRBJ2-1; v_call: TRBV30; cdr3_nt: TGTGCCTGGAGTGTAGGGGCTAGCGGGAGTGAGCAGTTCTTC; cdr3_aa: CAWSVGASGSEQFF
d_call: NA; clone_size: NA; j_call: TRBJ2-3; v_call: TRBV9; cdr3_nt: TGTGCCAGCAGCCCCGTCCAGGGGTTAGATACGCAGTATTTT; cdr3_aa: CASSPVQGLDTQYF
d_call: TRBD2; clone_size: NA; j_call: TRBJ2-3; v_call: TRBV4-2; cdr3_nt: TGTGCCAGCAGCCAAGAAAAGCGGGGGAGGACCACAGATACGCAGTATTTT; cdr3_aa: CASSQEKRGRTTDTQYF
d_call: TRBD2; clone_size: NA; j_call: TRBJ2-2; v_call: TRBV4-1; cdr3_nt: TGCGCCAGCAGCAAAAGTGAGCTAGCGGGAGAGGAGGTGGAGCTGTTTTTT; cdr3_aa: CASSKSELAGEEVELFF
d_call: NA; clone_size: NA; j_call: TRBJ1-6; v_call: TRBV27; cdr3_nt: TGTGCCAGCAGTTTAGGTTGGAGGGGAACGACACCCCTCCACTTT; cdr3_aa: CASSLGWRGTTPLHF
d_call: NA; clone_size: few; j_call: TRBJ2-2; v_call: TRBV11-2; cdr3_nt: TGTGCCAGCGGGCAGGGGCCTGACACCGGGGAGCTGTTTTTT; cdr3_aa: CASGQGPDTGELFF
d_call: TRBD1; clone_size: NA; j_call: TRBJ1-6; v_call: TRBV2; cdr3_nt: TGTGCCACAAACAGGGGGCCCAGCTCCTATAATTCACCCCTCCACTTT; cdr3_aa: CATNRGPSSYNSPLHF
d_call: NA; clone_size: NA; j_call: TRBJ1-1; v_call: TRBV7-9; cdr3_nt: TGTGCCAGCACCAAGGCAGGGGACACTGAAGCTTTCTTT; cdr3_aa: CASTKAGDTEAFF
d_call: TRBD1; clone_size: NA; j_call: TRBJ2-7; v_call: TRBV6-5; cdr3_nt: TGTGCCAGCAGGGACAGGGCCAGCACCTACGAGCAGTACTTC; cdr3_aa: CASRDRASTYEQYF
d_call: NA; clone_size: NA; j_call: TRBJ1-3; v_call: TRBV7-9; cdr3_nt: TGTGCCAGCAGCTTCGTCAAAAGGGGGGGAAACACCATATATTTT; cdr3_aa: CASSFVKRGGNTIYF
d_call: TRBD1; clone_size: NA; j_call: TRBJ2-2; v_call: TRBV5-1; cdr3_nt: TGCGCCAGCAGCGCGGTCCAGGGGGCCGGGGAGCTGTTTTTT; cdr3_aa: CASSAVQGAGELFF
d_call: TRBD1; clone_size: NA; j_call: TRBJ2-1; v_call: TRBV27; cdr3_nt: TGTGCCAGCAGTTTTGAACAGGGGGGCTCCTACAATGAGCAGTTCTTC; cdr3_aa: CASSFEQGGSYNEQFF
d_call: TRBD1; clone_size: NA; j_call: TRBJ2-3; v_call: TRBV15; cdr3_nt: TGTGCCACCAGCAGGCTGACAGGGGAGCAGTATTTT; cdr3_aa: CATSRLTGEQYF
d_call: NA; clone_size: NA; j_call: TRBJ2-3; v_call: TRBV14; cdr3_nt: TGTGCCAGCAGCCAAGGCGGCGCGGGCGGGGCAGATACGCAGTATTTT; cdr3_aa: CASSQGGAGGADTQYF
d_call: NA; clone_size: once; j_call: TRBJ1-2; v_call: TRBV10-2; cdr3_nt: TGCGCCAGCAGTGAGGAGGGGGGGGCGGCGGTCGGTGGCTACACCTTC; cdr3_aa: CASSEEGGAAVGGYTF
d_call: NA; clone_size: NA; j_call: TRBJ1-1; v_call: TRBV29-1; cdr3_nt: TGCGCAGCTTCGGGAGTCCTTGAAGCTTTCTTT; cdr3_aa: CAASGVLEAFF
d_call: TRBD1; clone_size: NA; j_call: TRBJ1-1; v_call: TRBV12-3/TRBV12-4; cdr3_nt: TGTGCCAGCAGTCACCGGGACAGGGAAGCTTTCTTT; cdr3_aa: CASSHRDREAFF
d_call: NA; clone_size: once; j_call: TRBJ2-2; v_call: TRBV3-1/TRBV3-2; cdr3_nt: TGTGCCAGCAGCCGAGTGGATCCCCTAGGAACCGGGGAGCTGTTTTTT; cdr3_aa: CASSRVDPLGTGELFF
d_call: TRBD1; clone_size: NA; j_call: TRBJ1-1; v_call: TRBV10-1; cdr3_nt: TGCGCCAGCGCTGGACAGGGTTCCACTGAAGCTTTCTTT; cdr3_aa: CASAGQGSTEAFF
d_call: TRBD1; clone_size: NA; j_call: TRBJ2-3; v_call: TRBV5-8; cdr3_nt: TGTGCCAGCAGTCGCCCCTCCGGGACAGGGGCAGATACGCAGTATTTT; cdr3_aa: CASSRPSGTGADTQYF
d_call: TRBD1; clone_size: NA; j_call: TRBJ2-6; v_call: TRBV7-3; cdr3_nt: TGTGCCAGCAGCTTAAGCAGACAGGGAACCTTTGGGGCCAACGTCCTGACTTTC; cdr3_aa: CASSLSRQGTFGANVLTF
d_call: TRBD2; clone_size: NA; j_call: TRBJ2-1; v_call: TRBV3-1/TRBV3-2; cdr3_nt: TGTGCCAGCAGCCTGACTAGCGGGAGAGCTTACAATGAGCAGTTCTTC; cdr3_aa: CASSLTSGRAYNEQFF
d_call: TRBD2; clone_size: NA; j_call: TRBJ2-1; v_call: TRBV5-1; cdr3_nt: TGCGCCAGCAGCCCCGGCGCGGGGACTAGCCTCGGTGAGCAGTTCTTC; cdr3_aa: CASSPGAGTSLGEQFF